This passage covers 16 T cell receptor beta chains from one sample sequenced in a study of PD-1 blockade in classical Hodgkin lymphoma. Time point of the sample: cycle 4 day 1 (C4D1), after five to seven weeks of nivolumab. No patient escaped relapse after autologous stem cell transplantation, and brentuximab vedotin exposure varied. Measured with immunoSEQ multiplex PCR; TCRdb has only the in-frame clones, and not every one. The table has 90,000 to 100,000 clones, roughly 78% seen once. Sample: peripheral blood mononuclear cells (PBMCs), taken before the fourth cycle of nivolumab. These receptors came from a human donor with classical Hodgkin lymphoma.

The J gene is TRBJ2-7, the V gene TRBV7-6; perhaps TRBD1 as D (6 bases). V was shortened by 1 base and J by 3 bases, with 16 bases between the two germline ends. Germline V gives CDR1 SGHVS, CDR2 FNYEAQ. The length of the CDR3 is 16 residues. CDR3: CASSLGGGRDGYEQYF. CDR3 DNA: TGTGCCAGCAGCTTAGGTGGGGGCCGGGACGGCTACGAGCAGTACTTC.

This rearrangement joins TRBV18 to TRBJ2-6, with D uncertain. The length of the CDR3 is 16 residues. Looked up from germline, CDR1 is KGHSH and CDR2 is LQKENI. V lost 3 bases to trimming and J lost 0 bases, with 9 bases between them. CDR3 residues: CASSPQVGSGANVLTF. The CDR3 bases are TGTGCCAGCTCACCCCAGGTTGGCTCTGGGGCCAACGTCCTGACTTTC.

The chain joins TRBV7-6 to TRBJ1-1; TRBD1 is a possible D gene (5 bases). V was shortened by 5 bases and J by 4 bases, with 11 bases between the two germline ends. The CDR3 sequence is 13 residues long. Germline lookup yields CDR1 SGHVS and CDR2 FNYEAQ. Here the CDR3 reads CASSLTASTEAFF. The CDR3 DNA is TGTGCCAGCAGCCTGACAGCGAGCACTGAAGCTTTCTTT. Together with reference TRBV7-6 and TRBJ1-1, the CDR3 gives the full variable domain: GAGVSQSPRYKVTKRGQDVALRCDPISGHVSLYWYRQALGQGPEFLTYFNYEAQQDKSGLPNDRFSAERPEGSISTLTIQRTEQRDSAMYRCASSLTASTEAFFGQGTRLTVV.

This clone was seen only once. The chain combines TRBV7-9 with TRBJ2-3, with TRBD2 as a possible D gene (6 bases). The CDR3 is 12 residues long. Germline CDR1 reads SEHNR; CDR2 reads FQNEAQ (reference sequence). The V and J ends lost 10 bases and 2 bases respectively, with 10 bases between them. The CDR3 DNA is TGTGCCACCTCGGGGGTCACAGATACGCAGTATTTT. Protein product: CATSGVTDTQYF. Drawing the rest from reference TRBV7-9 and TRBJ2-3, the complete variable domain is DTGVSQNPRHKITKRGQNVTFRCDPISEHNRLYWYRQTLGQGPEFLTYFQNEAQLEKSRLLSDRFSAERPKGSFSTLEIQRTEQGDSAMYLCATSGVTDTQYFGPGTRLTVL.

The V gene is TRBV28, the J gene TRBJ2-7, with a possible D match to TRBD1 (8 bases). CDR1 MDHEN and CDR2 SYDVKM come from the germline V gene. V was cut by 6 bases and J by 2 bases, with 17 bases left in between. The CDR3 covers 15 residues. The CDR3 sequence is CASREGGTGAYEQYF. The CDR3 region has the DNA TGTGCCAGCAGGGAGGGGGGGACAGGAGCCTACGAGCAGTACTTC.

This chain links TRBV7-2 with TRBJ2-5; 7 bases are a match to TRBD2. The CDR3 has 13 residues. Germline CDR1 SGHTA, CDR2 FQGNSA. V shed 5 bases, J shed 2 bases, and the junction held 2 bases outside the gene matches. DNA of the CDR3: TGTGCCAGCAGCCTGGGACTACAAGAGACCCAGTACTTC. Its translation is CASSLGLQETQYF.

The chain links TRBV9 to TRBJ2-3; 14 positions agree with TRBD2. J was trimmed by 3 bases and V by 4 bases; bases with no gene match: 7. Germline V gene lookup returns CDR1 SGDLS and CDR2 YYNGEE. The CDR3 contains 17 residues. The CDR3 nucleotides read TGTGCCAGCAGCTTTAGACTAGCGGGAGGGCCGACAGATACGCAGTATTTT. This sequence encodes CASSFRLAGGPTDTQYF.

The chain uses TRBV19 and TRBJ1-5; D possibly corresponds to TRBD1 (6 bases). CDR1 and CDR2 (germline): LNHDA, SQIVND (reference sequence). This CDR3 comprises 13 residues. Deletions cut 9 bases from V and 5 bases from J, with 14 bases between. Here the CDR3 reads CASAGGLDQPQHF. DNA of the CDR3: TGTGCCAGCGCCGGGGGCTTGGATCAGCCCCAGCATTTT.

A single count supports this clone. The rearrangement links TRBV21-1 to TRBJ2-7. TRBV21-1 is an annotated pseudogene. The CDR3 length is 15 residues. CDR3 residues: CASSKARTQAYEQYF. The CDR3 bases are TGTGCCAGCAGCAAAGCACGGACCCAGGCGTACGAGCAGTACTTC.

In DNA, the CDR3 is TGCACCAGCAGCCAGGACGGAGCGGGGGGCAGAAATACGCAGTATTTT. Its protein is CTSSQDGAGGRNTQYF. This chain connects TRBV1 to TRBJ2-3; TRBD2 is taken as the D call from the table, unchecked against the DNA. TRBV1 is recorded as a pseudogene. The CDR3 has 16 amino acids.

The chain combines TRBV6-5 with TRBJ2-7; 8 positions agree with TRBD1. Trimming removed 2 bases from V and 4 bases from J; junction bases left unmatched: 7. CDR3 length equals 15 residues. Germline V gene sequence: CDR1 MNHEY, CDR2 SVGAGI. This CDR3 is CASSYGPGGEYEQYF. As DNA, the CDR3 is TGTGCCAGCAGTTACGGGCCAGGGGGCGAGTACGAGCAGTACTTC.

This chain links TRBV10-3 with TRBJ2-1, with 9 bases lining up with TRBD2. This CDR3 spans 15 amino acids. The junction had 11 bases not matched to a gene; V was cut back by 6 bases and J by 8 bases. Germline V CDR1 and CDR2: ENHRY, SYGVKD. CDR3 loop: CAISANSGSGDEQFF. CDR3 DNA: TGTGCCATCAGCGCCAATAGCGGGAGCGGGGATGAGCAGTTCTTC.

This clone was seen a single time. V gene TRBV19 combines with J gene TRBJ1-4, with a weak D call TRBD1 (6 bases). The germline CDR1 and CDR2 sequences are LNHDA and SQIVND (reference sequence). The CDR3 covers 15 residues. V lost 3 bases and J 10 bases, leaving 18 bases between the germline ends. In nucleotides, the CDR3 is TGTGCCAGTAGTATGGTAGGGAGGGGGAGAGGAAAACTGTTTTTT. Its protein product is CASSMVGRGRGKLFF.

The rearrangement links TRBV28 to TRBJ2-2; tentative D call: TRBD1 (6 bases). Germline V lookup: CDR1 MDHEN, CDR2 SYDVKM. The V end was cut by 0 bases, the J end by 5 bases, with 10 bases between. The CDR3 has 15 residues. CDR3 loop: CASSLWGGQTGELFF. CDR3 nucleotide sequence: TGTGCCAGCAGTTTATGGGGCGGACAGACCGGGGAGCTGTTTTTT.

The chain is built from TRBV19 and TRBJ1-6; D remains ambiguous. The CDR3 extends over 15 amino acids. The V end was cut by 2 bases, the J end by 8 bases, with 13 bases between. Germline V gene sequence: CDR1 LNHDA, CDR2 SQIVND (reference sequence). The CDR3 reads CASSITGEGDSPLHF. The CDR3 nucleotides are TGTGCCAGTAGTATAACCGGGGAGGGAGATTCACCCCTCCACTTT.

The J gene is TRBJ1-6, the V gene TRBV7-2; 7 bases fit TRBD1. The germline V gene has CDR1 SGHTA and CDR2 FQGNSA. This CDR3 is built from 17 residues. The V gene end was trimmed by 5 bases and the J gene end by 7 bases; junction bases not matched to a gene: 14. The DNA for the CDR3 is TGTGCCAGCAGCCCCGCCAAGGGGGCGCGTCTAAATTCACCCCTCCACTTT. Translation gives CASSPAKGARLNSPLHF.